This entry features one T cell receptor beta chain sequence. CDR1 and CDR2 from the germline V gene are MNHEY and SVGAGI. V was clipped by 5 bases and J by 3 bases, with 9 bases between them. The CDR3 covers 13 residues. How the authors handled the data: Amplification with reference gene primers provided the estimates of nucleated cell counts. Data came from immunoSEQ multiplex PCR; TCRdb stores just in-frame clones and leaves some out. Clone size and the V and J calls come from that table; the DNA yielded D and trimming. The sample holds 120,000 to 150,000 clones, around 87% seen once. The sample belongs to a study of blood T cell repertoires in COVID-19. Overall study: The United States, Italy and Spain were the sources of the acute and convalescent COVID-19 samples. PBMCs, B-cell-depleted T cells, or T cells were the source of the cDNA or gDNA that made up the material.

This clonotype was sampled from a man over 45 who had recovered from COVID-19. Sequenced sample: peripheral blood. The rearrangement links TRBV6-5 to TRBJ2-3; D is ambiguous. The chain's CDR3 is CASSPYGTDTQYF. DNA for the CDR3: TGTGCCAGCAGTCCTTACGGGACAGATACGCAGTATTTT.